The entry below gives a single T cell receptor (beta chain) sequence along with its context. These data originate in a study of blood T cell repertoires in COVID-19. At the level of the study: COVID-19 samples from acute and convalescent phases originated in the United States, Italy and Spain. The analysed material was cDNA or gDNA that came from T cells, B-cell-depleted T cells, or PBMCs.

How the authors handled the data: Amplification from reference gene primers served as the basis for estimated nucleated cell counts. Using immunoSEQ multiplex PCR, the repertoire was profiled, and TCRdb retains in-frame clones only, with some absent. That table furnishes V, J and clone size, whereas the DNA furnished D and trimming. The profile shows nearly 300,000 clones, roughly 83% of them singletons. Seattle participants joined during active infection and were tracked over time. Per germline, CDR1 MDHEN and CDR2 SYDVKM. This CDR3 region has 15 residues. V was clipped by 6 bases and J by 0 bases, with 12 bases between them.

This chain uses TRBV28 with TRBJ2-1, with D maybe TRBD2 (5 bases). Sequencing was performed on peripheral blood. This clonotype was sampled from a human donor with COVID-19, enrolled during active disease. The donor label of this sample is uncertain. CDR3 loop: CASRNSVSSYNEQFF. Here the CDR3 DNA reads TGTGCCAGCAGGAATAGCGTCAGCTCCTACAATGAGCAGTTCTTC.